Listed below are T cell receptor beta chains from one sample, sequenced in a study of blood T cell repertoires in COVID-19. Produced via immunoSEQ multiplex PCR; TCRdb's table is partial and in-frame only. The profile covers about 400,000 clones, with about nine tenths appearing a single time and about 1.8% taken by the ten largest. Source material: PBMCs or T cells enriched from blood (not recorded which). The receptors derive from a woman in her thirties who had recovered from COVID-19. Each CDR3 is given with its conserved first and last residue. Each record gives: V gene, J gene, clone size, D gene, CDR3 DNA, CDR3 protein. The D gene is left open where the match is weak. Only some rows state a clone size, as once, few, many or a class for expanded clones.

TRBV19,TRBJ1-5,NA,NA,TGTGCCAGTAGTATAGGGTATCGGCAGCCCCAGCATTTT,CASSIGYRQPQHF
TRBV28,TRBJ1-2,NA,TRBD1,TGTGCCAGCAGTTCTACCAGACAGGGACCCAACTATGGCTACACCTTC,CASSSTRQGPNYGYTF
TRBV3-1/TRBV3-2,TRBJ1-2,NA,TRBD1,TGTGCCAGCAGCCCCCCCAGGACAGGGGGCATAGGCTATGGCTACACCTTC,CASSPPRTGGIGYGYTF
TRBV25-1,TRBJ2-3,NA,TRBD2,TGTGCCAGCAGTCCGACTAGCGGGGGGAACACAGATACGCAGTATTTT,CASSPTSGGNTDTQYF
TRBV12-3/TRBV12-4,TRBJ2-7,NA,NA,TGTGCCAGCAGGCGGGGTTTTAACTACGAGCAGTACTTC,CASRRGFNYEQYF
TRBV2,TRBJ2-3,NA,NA,TGTGCCAGCAGAGAAGGAGCAGATACGCAGTATTTT,CASREGADTQYF
TRBV18,TRBJ1-1,NA,TRBD1,TGTGCCAGCTCACCACGGGACAGGACGAACACTGAAGCTTTCTTT,CASSPRDRTNTEAFF
TRBV24-1,TRBJ2-6,NA,TRBD1,TGTGCCACCAGTGATCTCGGGACAGGAGTTTCTGGGGCCAACGTCCTGACTTTC,CATSDLGTGVSGANVLTF
TRBV2,TRBJ2-7,NA,NA,TGTGCCAGCAGTGACGAGGTCCCTTTCTACGAGCAGTACTTC,CASSDEVPFYEQYF
TRBV19,TRBJ1-5,once,NA,TGTGCCAGTAGTATACAGGGGAGGGACCAGCCCCAGCATTTT,CASSIQGRDQPQHF
TRBV12-5,TRBJ1-3,NA,TRBD1,TGTGCTAGTGGGCACCGGGACAGGGGCTCTGGAAACACCATATATTTT,CASGHRDRGSGNTIYF
TRBV7-7,TRBJ1-3,NA,NA,TGTGCTAGCAGCCCTAGCCTATTTGGAAACACCATATATTTT,CASSPSLFGNTIYF
TRBV12-3/TRBV12-4,TRBJ1-5,NA,NA,TGTGCCAGCAGAGAGTCACCGTGGCCCCAGCATTTT,CASRESPWPQHF
TRBV30,TRBJ1-5,NA,TRBD1,TGTGCCTGGAGTGTAGGGGGCAACAGCAATCAGCCCCAGCATTTT,CAWSVGGNSNQPQHF
TRBV11-2,TRBJ2-3,NA,NA,TGTGCCAGCAGCCCGGGACTCTCCGATACGCAGTATTTT,CASSPGLSDTQYF
TRBV4-2,TRBJ1-5,NA,NA,TGTGCCAGCAGCCAAGGAGTAGGGAGTCAGCCCCAGCATTTT,CASSQGVGSQPQHF
TRBV7-2,TRBJ2-3,NA,NA,TGTGCCAGCAGCTCCCTTCGACGGGGCACAGATACGCAGTATTTT,CASSSLRRGTDTQYF
TRBV24-1,TRBJ2-1,NA,TRBD2,TGTGCCACCAGTGACCGTCTAGCGGGAGTGGGCCATGAGCAGTTCTTC,CATSDRLAGVGHEQFF
TRBV6-1,TRBJ2-2,NA,TRBD2,TGTGCCAGCAGTGAATACCCTAGCGGGAGGGCCGACACCGGGGAGCTGTTTTTT,CASSEYPSGRADTGELFF
TRBV27,TRBJ2-3,NA,TRBD2,TGTGCCAGCAGCCGAGGACTAGCGGGGGCCATTGGCACAGATACGCAGTATTTT,CASSRGLAGAIGTDTQYF
TRBV6-5,TRBJ2-1,NA,TRBD2,TGTGCCAGCAGCCCCGGGACTAGCGGTTACAATGAGCAGTTCTTC,CASSPGTSGYNEQFF
TRBV30,TRBJ2-7,once,TRBD1,TGTGCCCTGGACGACAGGGGAGAAATCGAGCAGTACTTC,CALDDRGEIEQYF
TRBV27,TRBJ2-7,once,NA,TGTGCCAGCAGTCCCCGGTTTGTGTCCTACGAGCAGTACTTC,CASSPRFVSYEQYF
TRBV5-1,TRBJ2-3,NA,NA,TGCGCCAGCAGCAGGGGGACACTAACGGACACAGATACGCAGTATTTT,CASSRGTLTDTDTQYF
TRBV27,TRBJ1-6,NA,TRBD1,TGTGCCAGCAGTGCCAGACAGGGACGGGTAGGATTCTCACCCCTCCACTTT,CASSARQGRVGFSPLHF
TRBV11-2,TRBJ1-6,NA,TRBD1,TGTGCCAGCAGCTACAATGGGGGGACAGGGGTCTCACCCCTCCACTTT,CASSYNGGTGVSPLHF
TRBV19,TRBJ1-3,NA,NA,TGTGCCAGCAGGGATCCGGCTCTAGGAAACACCATATATTTT,CASRDPALGNTIYF
TRBV5-8,TRBJ1-4,few,TRBD1,TGTGCCAGCAGCCACGGACAGGGCACTAATGAAAAACTGTTTTTT,CASSHGQGTNEKLFF
TRBV3-1/TRBV3-2,TRBJ2-2,once,NA,TGTGCCAGCAGCCAAACTTTGGTCGCCGGGGAGCTGTTTTTT,CASSQTLVAGELFF
TRBV4-2,TRBJ2-1,NA,TRBD1,TGTGCCAGCAGCCAGAGGACGGGACAGTCTCGGGACAATGAGCAGTTCTTC,CASSQRTGQSRDNEQFF
TRBV28,TRBJ1-2,few,TRBD1,TGTGCCAGCAGTTATTTGACAGGGTCCGACTTC,CASSYLTGSDF
TRBV11-1,TRBJ1-1,NA,NA,TGTGCCAGCAGCTCCTGGACAGTAAGTAAAGTAGAAGCTTTCTTT,CASSSWTVSKVEAFF
TRBV5-6,TRBJ1-1,NA,NA,TGTGCCAGCAGCGTGGATCCACCGTGGGGCGGTGAAGCTTTCTTT,CASSVDPPWGGEAFF
TRBV6-2/TRBV6-3,TRBJ1-1,NA,NA,TGTGCCAGCAGTCAACCCTCGACAGGCTGGAACACTGAAGCTTTCTTT,CASSQPSTGWNTEAFF
TRBV6-5,TRBJ1-4,NA,NA,TGTGCCAGCCCCCCGGGGGTGGGGGTAAGAGAAAAACTGTTTTTT,CASPPGVGVREKLFF
TRBV28,TRBJ1-1,NA,TRBD1,TGTGCCAGCAGTTCCCCGGGACAGGATGAAGCTTTCTTT,CASSSPGQDEAFF
TRBV5-4,TRBJ2-1,NA,TRBD2,TGTGCCAGCAGCCCACCCCCACTAGCGGGGGAGAGAGAGCAGTTCTTC,CASSPPPLAGEREQFF
TRBV6-5,TRBJ1-6,NA,TRBD1,TGTGCCAGCAAGGACAGGGGAGGGTTGTATTCACCCCTCCACTTT,CASKDRGGLYSPLHF
TRBV30,TRBJ2-2,NA,NA,TGTGCCTGGAGTCTGCTTGACGGGTTGAACACCGGGGAGCTGTTTTTT,CAWSLLDGLNTGELFF
TRBV10-3,TRBJ1-4,once,TRBD1,TGTGCCATCAGTGAGTCGACAGGGGTTGGTGAAAAACTGTTTTTT,CAISESTGVGEKLFF
TRBV6-5,TRBJ2-7,NA,NA,TGTGCCAGCATCAAAAGAGGTGATGGCTACGAGCAGTACTTC,CASIKRGDGYEQYF
TRBV5-1,TRBJ2-3,NA,NA,TGCGCCAGCAGCTCCTGGACTAGCACAGATACGCAGTATTTT,CASSSWTSTDTQYF
TRBV5-1,TRBJ1-1,NA,TRBD1,TGCGCCAGCAGCCGAGGGGACAGGAACACTGAAGCTTTCTTT,CASSRGDRNTEAFF
TRBV27,TRBJ2-1,NA,TRBD2,TGTGCCAGCAGTGGACTAGGCGGGAGGGCCCGGGAGCAGTTCTTC,CASSGLGGRAREQFF